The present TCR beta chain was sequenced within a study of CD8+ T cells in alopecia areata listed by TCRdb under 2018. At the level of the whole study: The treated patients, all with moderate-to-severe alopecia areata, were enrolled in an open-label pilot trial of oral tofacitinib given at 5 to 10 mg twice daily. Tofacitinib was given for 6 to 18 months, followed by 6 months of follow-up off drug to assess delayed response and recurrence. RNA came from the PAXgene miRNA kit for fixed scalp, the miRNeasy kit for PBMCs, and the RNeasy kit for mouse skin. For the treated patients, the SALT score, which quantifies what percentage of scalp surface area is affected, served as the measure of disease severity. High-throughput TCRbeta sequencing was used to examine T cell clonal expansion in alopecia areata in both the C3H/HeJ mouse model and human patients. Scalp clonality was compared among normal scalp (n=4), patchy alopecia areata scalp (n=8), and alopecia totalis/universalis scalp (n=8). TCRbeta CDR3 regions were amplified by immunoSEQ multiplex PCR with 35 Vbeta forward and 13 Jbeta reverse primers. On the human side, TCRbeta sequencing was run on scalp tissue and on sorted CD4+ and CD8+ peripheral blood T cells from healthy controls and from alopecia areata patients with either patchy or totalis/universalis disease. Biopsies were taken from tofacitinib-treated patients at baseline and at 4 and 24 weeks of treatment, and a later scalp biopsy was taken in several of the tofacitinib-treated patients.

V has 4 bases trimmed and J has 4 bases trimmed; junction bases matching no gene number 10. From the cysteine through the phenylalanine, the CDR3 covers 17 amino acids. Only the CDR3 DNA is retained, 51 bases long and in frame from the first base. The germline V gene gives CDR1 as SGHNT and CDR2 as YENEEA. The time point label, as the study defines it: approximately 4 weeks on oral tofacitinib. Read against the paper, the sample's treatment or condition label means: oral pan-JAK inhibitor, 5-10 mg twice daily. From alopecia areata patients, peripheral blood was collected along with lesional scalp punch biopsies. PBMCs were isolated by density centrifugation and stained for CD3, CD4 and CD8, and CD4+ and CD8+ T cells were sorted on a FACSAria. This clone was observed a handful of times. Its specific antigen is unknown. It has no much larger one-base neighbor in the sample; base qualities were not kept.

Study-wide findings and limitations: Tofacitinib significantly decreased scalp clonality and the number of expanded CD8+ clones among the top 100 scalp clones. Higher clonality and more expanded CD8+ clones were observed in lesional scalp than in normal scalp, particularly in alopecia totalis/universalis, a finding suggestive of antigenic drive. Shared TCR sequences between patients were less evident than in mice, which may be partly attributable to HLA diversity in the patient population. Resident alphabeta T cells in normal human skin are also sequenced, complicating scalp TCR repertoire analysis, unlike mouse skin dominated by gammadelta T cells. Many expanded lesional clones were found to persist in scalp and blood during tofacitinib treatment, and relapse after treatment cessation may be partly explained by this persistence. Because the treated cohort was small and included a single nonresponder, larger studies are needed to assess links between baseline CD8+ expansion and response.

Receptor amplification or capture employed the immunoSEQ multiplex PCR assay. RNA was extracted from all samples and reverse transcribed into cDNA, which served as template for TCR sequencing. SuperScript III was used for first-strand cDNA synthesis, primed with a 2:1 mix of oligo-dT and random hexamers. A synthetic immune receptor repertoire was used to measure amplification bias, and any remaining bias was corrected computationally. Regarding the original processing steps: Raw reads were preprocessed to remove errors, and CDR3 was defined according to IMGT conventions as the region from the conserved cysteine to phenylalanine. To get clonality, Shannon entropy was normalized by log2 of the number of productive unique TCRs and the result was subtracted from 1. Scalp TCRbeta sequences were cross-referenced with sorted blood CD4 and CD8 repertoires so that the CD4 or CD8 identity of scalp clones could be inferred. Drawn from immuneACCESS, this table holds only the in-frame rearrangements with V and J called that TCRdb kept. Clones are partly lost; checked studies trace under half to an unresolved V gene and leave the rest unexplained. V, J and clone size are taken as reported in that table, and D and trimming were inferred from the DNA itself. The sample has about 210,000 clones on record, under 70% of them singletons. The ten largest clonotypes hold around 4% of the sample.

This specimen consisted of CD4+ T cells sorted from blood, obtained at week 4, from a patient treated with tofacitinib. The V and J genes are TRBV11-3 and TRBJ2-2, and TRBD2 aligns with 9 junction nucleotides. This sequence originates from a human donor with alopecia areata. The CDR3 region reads CASSSRGTSSGTGELFF. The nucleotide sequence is TGTGCCAGCAGCTCCCGGGGGACTAGCAGCGGCACCGGGGAGCTGTTTTTT.